This passage covers 10 T cell receptor beta chains from one sample sequenced in a study of human T cells and chemical hapten exposure. Time point noted: patch test 1, 2 weeks after DPC sensitization. Described treatment: therapeutic diphenylcyclopropenone sensitization with weekly scalp DPC. TCRdb re-called the RACE reads through MiXCR, storing one row per CDR3 protein. The data hold 120,000 or so distinct CDR3 sequences, with approximately 14% observed a single time. The sequences come from whole blood, collected in connection with sensitization to the hapten diphenylcyclopropenone (DPC). The source is a man younger than 35 with alopecia areata. Some clones in this sample may be carry-over from other donors' samples.

In this sample, this clonotype turned up a few times. The chain links TRBV6-2 or TRBV6-3 to TRBJ2-1; 9 bases fit TRBD2. V lost 4 bases to trimming and J lost 4 bases; unmatched junction nucleotides: 11. Germline assignment: CDR1 MNHEY and CDR2 SVGEGT. The CDR3 is 17 residues long. CDR3 region: CASSFPEAGGSYNEQFF. The DNA for the CDR3 is TGTGCCAGCAGTTTCCCCGAAGCGGGGGGTTCGTACAATGAGCAGTTCTTC.

J is TRBJ2-7 and V is TRBV4-1, with D perhaps being TRBD1 or TRBD2 (5 bases each). This CDR3 region has 16 residues. Deletions cut 4 bases from V and 0 bases from J, with 16 bases between. Germline V gene sequence: CDR1 MGHRA, CDR2 YSYEKL. The CDR3 reads CASSRSPGRSSYEQYF. The CDR3 nucleotides read TGCGCCAGCAGCCGCTCCCCGGGACGGAGCTCCTACGAGCAGTACTTC.

The rearrangement uses TRBV4-3 and TRBJ1-4; a possible D gene is TRBD1 (5 bases). This CDR3 is 12 amino acids long. CDR1 and CDR2 from the germline V gene are LGHNA and YSLEER. The V end lost 5 bases, the J end lost 6 bases, and 7 bases lay between the germline ends. CDR3 protein: CASSMGDEKLFF. In DNA, the CDR3 is TGCGCCAGCAGCATGGGGGATGAAAAACTGTTTTTT.

This clonotype was seen repeatedly, ten times or more. This sequence joins TRBV5-5 and TRBJ1-3, with 7 bases identical to TRBD1. V trimming: 4 bases; J trimming: 4 bases; junction bases outside the gene matches: 11. Germline V gives CDR1 SGHKS, CDR2 YYEKEE (reference sequence). The CDR3 has 16 residues. In nucleotides, the CDR3 is TGTGCCAGCAGCACAGGACAGGAGTTGTCGGGAAACACCATATATTTT. Translation gives CASSTGQELSGNTIYF.

The rearrangement links TRBV19 to TRBJ1-5; D not certain. The germline gives CDR1 LNHDA, CDR2 SQIVND (reference sequence). The V end lost 8 bases, the J end lost 5 bases, and 7 bases lay between the germline ends. The CDR3 runs to 11 residues. For the CDR3, the DNA is TGTGCCAGTGGTTACGATCAGCCCCAGCATTTT. It translates to CASGYDQPQHF. Together with reference TRBV19 and TRBJ1-5, the CDR3 gives the full variable domain: DGGITQSPKYLFRKEGQNVTLSCEQNLNHDAMYWYRQDPGQGLRLIYYSQIVNDFQKGDIAEGYSVSREKKESFPLTVTSAQKNPTAFYLCASGYDQPQHFGDGTRLSIL.

The V and J genes are TRBV7-2 and TRBJ2-3; 7 nucleotides match TRBD1. Germline assignment: CDR1 SGHTA and CDR2 FQGNSA. Trimming took 4 bases from V and 4 from J; bases not matched to a gene: 5. CDR3 length: 14 amino acids. The CDR3 coding sequence is TGTGCCAGCAGCTCGCATGACAGGGCAGATACGCAGTATTTT. Translation gives CASSSHDRADTQYF.

This clonotype was found many times. The CDR3 nucleotides read TGCAGCGCCACCTTTGGGACCTACGAGCAGTACGTC. Translating gives CSATFGTYEQYV. The chain carries TRBV29-1 and TRBJ2-7, with D unresolved. CDR1 and CDR2 (germline): SQVTM, ANQGSEA. Trimming pared 7 bases from V and 2 bases from J, leaving 12 bases between. The CDR3 length is 12 residues.

In this sample, this clonotype turned up a few times. The chain joins TRBV12-3 or TRBV12-4 to TRBJ1-1; tentatively, D is TRBD1 (5 bases). The CDR3 is 15 residues long. V shed 2 bases and J shed 6 bases, with 16 bases lying between them. The chain's CDR3 is CASSLWGGELAEAFF. DNA for the CDR3: TGTGCCAGCAGTTTATGGGGGGGTGAGCTCGCTGAAGCTTTCTTT.

This clonotype has a count of ten or more. This sequence joins TRBV11-3 and TRBJ2-3, with D possibly being TRBD2 (6 bases). Germline values: CDR1 SGHNT, CDR2 YENEEA. Deletions cut 5 bases from V and 0 bases from J, with 12 bases between. The CDR3 length is 15 residues. The CDR3 sequence: CASSPRRGSTDTQYF. The CDR3 coding sequence is TGTGCCAGCAGCCCGCGACGGGGGAGCACAGATACGCAGTATTTT.

In its sample, this clonotype was seen a few times. The chain uses TRBV20-1 and TRBJ1-1; D is perhaps TRBD1 (5 bases). The CDR3 contains 14 residues. Germline loops: CDR1 DFQATT, CDR2 SNEGSKA (reference sequence). V gave up 6 bases and J gave up 4 bases, with 18 bases separating them. CDR3 loop: CSATDWGLGTEAFF. The CDR3 DNA follows: TGCAGTGCCACCGACTGGGGGTTAGGCACTGAAGCTTTCTTT.